What follows describes a single T cell receptor (beta chain). Per the study methods: Reference gene primers were amplified, and this amplification served to estimate nucleated cell counts. TCRdb keeps only in-frame clones here, not all; method: immunoSEQ multiplex PCR. For V, J and clone size, that table is used; D and trimming come from the DNA. The sample lists 65,000 to 70,000 clones; 65% to 90% were seen once. This sample is drawn from a study of blood T cell repertoires in COVID-19. About the study: Both acute and convalescent COVID-19 samples were obtained from the United States, Italy and Spain. The analysed material was cDNA or gDNA that came from T cells, B-cell-depleted T cells, or PBMCs.

The CDR3 extends over 19 amino acids. CDR1 SGDLS and CDR2 YYNGEE come from the germline V gene. V dropped 3 bases and J dropped 4 bases, with 28 bases sitting between them. This TCR derives from a woman between 55 and 75 years old with acute or convalescent COVID-19. Sequencing was performed on peripheral blood. V usage is TRBV9 and J usage is TRBJ1-2; D is undetermined. This CDR3 is CASSGWRATTSQGTYGYTF. CDR3 DNA: TGTGCCAGCAGCGGGTGGAGGGCCACCACTTCCCAAGGAACCTATGGCTACACCTTC.